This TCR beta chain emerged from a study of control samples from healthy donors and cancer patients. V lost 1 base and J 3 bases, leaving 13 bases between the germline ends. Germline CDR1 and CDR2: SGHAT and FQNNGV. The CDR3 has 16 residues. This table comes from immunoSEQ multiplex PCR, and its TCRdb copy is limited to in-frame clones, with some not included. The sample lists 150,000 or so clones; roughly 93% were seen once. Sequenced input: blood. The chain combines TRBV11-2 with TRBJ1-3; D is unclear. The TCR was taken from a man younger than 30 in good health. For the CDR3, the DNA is TGTGCCAGCAGCTTAGTCGCAGGACTCCTTGGAAACACCATATATTTT. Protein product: CASSLVAGLLGNTIYF.